This T cell receptor beta chain is from a study of T cells in Graves' hyperthyroidism and ophthalmopathy. Study observations and caveats: A model of 13 V-J pairs discriminated ophthalmopathy from stable hyperthyroidism. Before onset, by a median of about seven months, the model predicted ophthalmopathy.

An absence of ophthalmopathy progression within 18 months meant stable Graves' hyperthyroidism. Researchers amplified the TCR beta CDR3 regions from RNA transcripts. HTBI primers were used for first-round RT-PCR of the TCR CDR3. TCRdb ran MiXCR on the multiplex PCR reads and lists one entry per CDR3 protein. This table holds more than 300,000 distinct CDR3 sequences, about 12% found once. Concerning this clonotype itself: Its antigen is currently unknown.

The CDR3 length is 15 residues. Germline values: CDR1 SEHNR, CDR2 FQNEAQ (reference sequence). Between the trimmed V and J ends, which lost 4 bases and 1 base, there was a span of 13 bases. This receptor was obtained from a young woman with Graves' hyperthyroidism. The specimen was blood. The J gene is TRBJ2-5, the V gene TRBV7-9, with D tentatively TRBD1 (8 bases). The CDR3 spells CASSSTGEGQETQYF. The CDR3 DNA sequence: TGTGCCAGCAGCTCGACAGGGGAGGGCCAAGAGACCCAGTACTTC.